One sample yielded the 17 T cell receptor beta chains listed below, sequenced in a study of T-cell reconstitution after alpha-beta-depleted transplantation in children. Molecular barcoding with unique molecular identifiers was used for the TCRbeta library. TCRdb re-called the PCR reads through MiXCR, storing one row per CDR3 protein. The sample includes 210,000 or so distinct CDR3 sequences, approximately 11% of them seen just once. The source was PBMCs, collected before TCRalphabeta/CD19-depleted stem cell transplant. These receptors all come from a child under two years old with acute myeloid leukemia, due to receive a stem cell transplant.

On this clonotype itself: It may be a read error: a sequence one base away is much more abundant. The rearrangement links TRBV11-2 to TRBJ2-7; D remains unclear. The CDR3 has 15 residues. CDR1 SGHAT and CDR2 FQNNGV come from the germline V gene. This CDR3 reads CASSLDLKATYDQYF. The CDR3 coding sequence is TGTGCCAGCAGCTTAGATCTCAAGGCAACCTACGATCAGTACTTC.

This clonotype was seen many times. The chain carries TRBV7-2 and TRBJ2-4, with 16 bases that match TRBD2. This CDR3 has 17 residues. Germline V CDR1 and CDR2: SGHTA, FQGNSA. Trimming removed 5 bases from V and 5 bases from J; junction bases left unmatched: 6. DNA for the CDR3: TGTGCCAGCAGCCCCCGGGGGACTAGCGGGGGGGAAAACATTCAGTACTTC. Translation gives CASSPRGTSGGENIQYF.

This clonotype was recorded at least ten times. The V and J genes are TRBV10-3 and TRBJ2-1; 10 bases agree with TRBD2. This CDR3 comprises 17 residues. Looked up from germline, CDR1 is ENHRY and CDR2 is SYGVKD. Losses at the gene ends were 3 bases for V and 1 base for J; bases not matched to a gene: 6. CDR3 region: CAISDFRTSGSYNEQFF. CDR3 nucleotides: TGTGCCATCAGTGATTTCAGGACTAGCGGATCCTACAATGAGCAGTTCTTC.

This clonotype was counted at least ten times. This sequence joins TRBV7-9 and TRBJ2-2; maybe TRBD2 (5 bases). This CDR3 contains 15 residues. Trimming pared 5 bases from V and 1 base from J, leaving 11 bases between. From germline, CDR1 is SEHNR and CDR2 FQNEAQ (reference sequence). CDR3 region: CASSVRGLNTGELFF. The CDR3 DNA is TGTGCCAGCAGCGTCCGGGGATTGAACACCGGGGAGCTGTTTTTT.

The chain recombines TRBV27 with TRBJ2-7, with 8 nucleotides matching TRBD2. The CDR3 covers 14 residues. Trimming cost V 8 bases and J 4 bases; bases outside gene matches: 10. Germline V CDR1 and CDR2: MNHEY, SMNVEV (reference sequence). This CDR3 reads CASLGHTSGYEQYF. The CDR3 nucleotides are TGTGCCAGCCTGGGACACACTAGCGGTTACGAGCAGTACTTC.

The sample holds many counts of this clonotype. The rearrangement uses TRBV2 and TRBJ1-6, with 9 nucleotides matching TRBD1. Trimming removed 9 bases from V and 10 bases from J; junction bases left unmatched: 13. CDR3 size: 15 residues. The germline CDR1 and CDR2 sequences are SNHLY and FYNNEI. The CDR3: CARTKGQGAGSPLHF. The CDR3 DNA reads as TGTGCCAGAACAAAGGGACAGGGTGCCGGCTCACCCCTCCACTTT.

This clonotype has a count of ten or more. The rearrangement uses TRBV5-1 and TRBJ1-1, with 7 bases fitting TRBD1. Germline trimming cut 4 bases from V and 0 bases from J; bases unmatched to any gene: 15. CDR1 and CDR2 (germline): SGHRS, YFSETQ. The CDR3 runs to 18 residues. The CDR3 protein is CASSPREDRTRMNTEAFF. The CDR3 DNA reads TGCGCCAGCAGCCCCCGAGAGGACAGGACTAGGATGAACACTGAAGCTTTCTTT. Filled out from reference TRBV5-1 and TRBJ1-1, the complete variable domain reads KAGVTQTPRYLIKTRGQQVTLSCSPISGHRSVSWYQQTPGQGLQFLFEYFSETQRNKGNFPGRFSGRQFSNSRSEMNVSTLELGDSALYLCASSPREDRTRMNTEAFFGQGTRLTVV.

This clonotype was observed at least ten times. CDR3 DNA sequence: TGCGCCAGCACTCAGGGGTTGGGGTCAAGTGAGCAGTTCTTC. Residues: CASTQGLGSSEQFF. The genes are TRBV5-1 and TRBJ2-1, with D perhaps matching TRBD1 (6 bases). Trimming cost V 6 bases and J 9 bases, with 19 bases left between them. The germline CDR1 and CDR2 sequences are SGHRS and YFSETQ. The CDR3 extends over 14 amino acids.

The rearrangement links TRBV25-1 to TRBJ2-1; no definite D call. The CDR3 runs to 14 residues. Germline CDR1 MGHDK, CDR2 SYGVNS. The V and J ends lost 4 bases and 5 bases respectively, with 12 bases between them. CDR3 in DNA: TGTGCCAGCAGTGTTCGACCTGGGAACAATGAGCAGTTCTTC. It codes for CASSVRPGNNEQFF.

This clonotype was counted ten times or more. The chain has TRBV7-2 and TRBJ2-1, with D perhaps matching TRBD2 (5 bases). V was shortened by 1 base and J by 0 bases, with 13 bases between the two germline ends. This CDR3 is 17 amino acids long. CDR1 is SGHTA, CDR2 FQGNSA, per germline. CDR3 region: CASSLVGGLSSYNEQFF. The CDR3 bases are TGTGCCAGCAGCTTAGTTGGCGGGCTTAGCTCCTACAATGAGCAGTTCTTC. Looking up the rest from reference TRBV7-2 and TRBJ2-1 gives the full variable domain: GAGVSQSPSNKVTEKGKDVELRCDPISGHTALYWYRQSLGQGLEFLIYFQGNSAPDKSGLPSDRFSAERTGGSVSTLTIQRTQQEDSAVYLCASSLVGGLSSYNEQFFGPGTRLTVL.

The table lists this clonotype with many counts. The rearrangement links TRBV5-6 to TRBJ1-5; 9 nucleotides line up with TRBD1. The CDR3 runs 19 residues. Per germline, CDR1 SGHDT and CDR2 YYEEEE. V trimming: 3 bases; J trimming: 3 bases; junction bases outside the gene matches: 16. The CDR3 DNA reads TGTGCCAGCAGCTCCAAACCGGGACAGGGAACTGCCCTCAATCAGCCCCAGCATTTT. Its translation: CASSSKPGQGTALNQPQHF.

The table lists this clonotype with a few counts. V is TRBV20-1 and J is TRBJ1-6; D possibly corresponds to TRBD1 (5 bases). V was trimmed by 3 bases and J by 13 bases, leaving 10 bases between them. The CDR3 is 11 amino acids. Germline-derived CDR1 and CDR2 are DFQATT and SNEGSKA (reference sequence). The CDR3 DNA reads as TGCAGTGCTAGCCAGGGTACTCCCCTCCACTTT. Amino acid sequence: CSASQGTPLHF.

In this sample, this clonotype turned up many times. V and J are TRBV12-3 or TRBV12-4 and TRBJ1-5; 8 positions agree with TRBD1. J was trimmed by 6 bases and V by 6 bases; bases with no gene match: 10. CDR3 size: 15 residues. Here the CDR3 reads CASSRTGHSFQPQHF. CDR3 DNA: TGTGCCAGCAGCAGGACAGGGCACAGCTTTCAGCCCCAGCATTTT.

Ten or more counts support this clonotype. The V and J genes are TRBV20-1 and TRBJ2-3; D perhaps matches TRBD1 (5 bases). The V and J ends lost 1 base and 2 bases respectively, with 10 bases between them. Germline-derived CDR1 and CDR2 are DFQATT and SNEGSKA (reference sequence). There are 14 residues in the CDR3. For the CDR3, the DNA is TGCAGTGCTAGAGGGCCAGGGCCCACAGATACGCAGTATTTT. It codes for CSARGPGPTDTQYF.

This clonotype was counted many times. The CDR3 bases are TGTGCCAGCAGCTTCCGGCAGGCGTCCTATGGCTACACCTTC. Its translation: CASSFRQASYGYTF. The gene calls are TRBV11-2 and TRBJ1-2; D uncertain. Germline V lookup: CDR1 SGHAT, CDR2 FQNNGV. Trimming cost V 3 bases and J 4 bases, with 12 bases left between them. The CDR3 covers 14 residues.

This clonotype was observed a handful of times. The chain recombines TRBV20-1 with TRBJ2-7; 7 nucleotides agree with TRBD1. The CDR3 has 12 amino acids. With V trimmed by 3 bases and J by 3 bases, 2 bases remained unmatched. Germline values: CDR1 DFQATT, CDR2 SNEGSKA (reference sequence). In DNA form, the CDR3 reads TGCAGTGCTAGCCCAGGGGGCTACGAGCAGTACTTC. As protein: CSASPGGYEQYF.

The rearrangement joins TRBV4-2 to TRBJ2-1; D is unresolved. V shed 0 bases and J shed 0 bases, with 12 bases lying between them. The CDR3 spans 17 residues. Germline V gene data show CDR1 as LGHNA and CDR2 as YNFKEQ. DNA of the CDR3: TGTGCCAGCAGCCAAGATGAGCCGGTCAGCTCCTACAATGAGCAGTTCTTC. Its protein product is CASSQDEPVSSYNEQFF.